These T cell receptor beta chains were read from a single sample in a study of T cell responses to AZD1222 COVID-19 vaccine. The method was immunoSEQ multiplex PCR; TCRdb's version includes in-frame clones alone and lacks a portion of them. The table has around 100,000 clones, 88% seen once. Here the sequenced sample was peripheral blood, taken on day 0 of AZD1222 vaccination. Receptors originate from an adult in good health. The CDR3 runs from the conserved cysteine through the conserved F or W. The D gene is left open where the match is weak. Rows may omit the clone size; those that give it use once, few, many or a size class.

D gene,V gene,J gene,CDR3 length,clone size,CDR3 DNA,CDR3 protein
TRBD2,TRBV14,TRBJ2-1,18,NA,TGTGCCAGCAGCCCCGTCCCTGGACTAGCGGGACTAGACAATGAGCAGTTCTTC,CASSPVPGLAGLDNEQFF
NA,TRBV7-2,TRBJ2-3,14,NA,TGTGCCAGCAGCTTATCCCCGAGCCCAGATACGCAGTATTTT,CASSLSPSPDTQYF
NA,TRBV5-6,TRBJ2-1,13,once,TGTGCCAGCAGCCCCGGGACTCGGAATGAGCAGTTCTTC,CASSPGTRNEQFF
NA,TRBV4-1,TRBJ1-5,15,NA,TGCGCCAGCAGCCAAGACGACCACCGAGGTCAGCCCCAGCATTTT,CASSQDDHRGQPQHF
NA,TRBV7-2,TRBJ2-1,14,NA,TGTGCCAGCACCCTGGACAGCTCCTACAATGAGCAGTTCTTC,CASTLDSSYNEQFF
NA,TRBV14,TRBJ1-1,16,NA,TGTGCCAGCAGCCAAGATCTTAGGTGGGGGTGGACTGAAGCTTTCTTT,CASSQDLRWGWTEAFF
TRBD1,TRBV7-6,TRBJ2-1,17,NA,TGTGCCAGCAGCTCGGCGTCGGGGGACAGGGTGTACAATGAGCAGTTCTTC,CASSSASGDRVYNEQFF
NA,TRBV12-3/TRBV12-4,TRBJ1-5,13,NA,TGTGCCAGCAGTTTGGATTATTCGCAGCCCCAGCATTTT,CASSLDYSQPQHF
NA,TRBV5-5,TRBJ1-1,14,NA,TGTGCCAGCAGCTTCAGAGGGAAGGACACTGAAGCTTTCTTT,CASSFRGKDTEAFF
TRBD2,TRBV2,TRBJ2-5,17,NA,TGTGCCAGCAGTGAAGCCAGGACTAGCGGGGGCCAAGAGACCCAGTACTTC,CASSEARTSGGQETQYF